These 23 T cell receptor beta chains were sequenced from one sample in a study of blood T cell repertoires in COVID-19. Clones were read by immunoSEQ multiplex PCR, and TCRdb kept only the in-frame ones, dropping some. The sample records around 260,000 clones, about 88% being singletons. Sequenced sample: peripheral blood. Receptors originate from a young man with active or convalescent COVID-19.

Regarding this clone: Other DNA sequences in the sample encode the same CDR3. J is TRBJ2-7 and V is TRBV18; possible D gene TRBD1, 6 bases. Between the trimmed V and J ends, which lost 3 bases and 5 bases, there was a span of 8 bases. The CDR3 is 12 residues long. Germline CDR1 reads KGHSH; CDR2 reads LQKENI. The CDR3 DNA reads TGTGCCAGCTCACCCGGGACAAACGAGCAGTACTTC. Translation: CASSPGTNEQYF.

This chain connects TRBV6-5 to TRBJ1-5; the match to TRBD1 covers 7 bases. Germline V CDR1 and CDR2: MNHEY, SVGAGI. This CDR3 comprises 13 residues. Trimming took 6 bases from V and 9 from J; bases not matched to a gene: 8. The CDR3 coding sequence is TGTGCCAGCAGGCGGGACAGCGCGGGGCCCCAGCATTTT. Protein sequence: CASRRDSAGPQHF.

V gene TRBV6-5 combines with J gene TRBJ1-5; D unresolved. Trimming left V 10 bases short and J 3 bases short, with 13 bases between. The CDR3 length is 13 residues. Germline loops: CDR1 MNHEY, CDR2 SVGAGI. CDR3 residues: CATGGGANQPQHF. The CDR3 region has the DNA TGTGCCACCGGAGGCGGAGCCAATCAGCCCCAGCATTTT.

This clone has only one observation. This chain uses TRBV6-4 with TRBJ2-7; D uncertain. Germline V gene sequence: CDR1 MRHNA, CDR2 SNTAGT. The CDR3 extends over 12 amino acids. V was pared by 9 bases and J by 5 bases, with 14 bases between. In DNA, the CDR3 is TGTGCCAGTAACAAGTACGTCGACGAGCAGTACTTC. It specifies CASNKYVDEQYF.

This rearrangement joins TRBV13 to TRBJ2-1; D is possibly TRBD1 (5 bases). The CDR3 has 14 amino acids. The V end lost 5 bases, the J end lost 4 bases, and 12 bases lay between the germline ends. Germline assignment: CDR1 PRHDT and CDR2 FYEKMQ (reference sequence). The CDR3 region is CASSAGRQYNEQFF. CDR3 DNA sequence: TGTGCCAGCAGCGCAGGGCGCCAATACAATGAGCAGTTCTTC.

CDR3 residues: CASSLGAGAYNEQFF. The CDR3 bases are TGTGCCAGCAGCTTAGGAGCAGGGGCCTACAATGAGCAGTTCTTC. The gene calls are TRBV13 and TRBJ2-1, with D possibly being TRBD1 (6 bases). In germline, CDR1 is PRHDT, CDR2 FYEKMQ (reference sequence). This CDR3 spans 15 amino acids. The V and J ends lost 0 bases and 2 bases respectively, with 8 bases between them.

The chain uses TRBV4-2 and TRBJ1-2; 10 positions match TRBD1. Germline CDR1 LGHNA, CDR2 YNFKEQ. The CDR3 is made up of 17 amino acids. The J segment lost 3 bases and the V segment lost 5 bases, leaving 12 bases of the junction unmatched. The CDR3 DNA is TGTGCCAGCAGCGGATGGGACAGGGGTAAGCTTGACTATGGCTACACCTTC. Protein sequence: CASSGWDRGKLDYGYTF.

The chain carries TRBV7-2 and TRBJ2-7; D unclear. This CDR3 has 15 amino acids. V dropped 1 base and J dropped 2 bases, with 12 bases sitting between them. CDR1 is SGHTA and CDR2 is FQGNSA in the germline V gene. This chain's CDR3 is CASSLGWRSAYEQYF. The CDR3 bases are TGTGCCAGCAGCTTAGGGTGGCGGTCAGCCTACGAGCAGTACTTC.

This sequence joins TRBV5-6 and TRBJ1-2; D is ambiguous. Germline V gives CDR1 SGHDT, CDR2 YYEEEE. The V end was cut by 6 bases, the J end by 5 bases, with 17 bases between. This CDR3 contains 14 residues. The CDR3 is CASIQATRRYGYTF. CDR3 nucleotide sequence: TGTGCCAGCATCCAGGCGACACGTCGGTATGGCTACACCTTC.

The chain couples TRBV7-8 to TRBJ1-1, with 7 bases aligning to TRBD1. This CDR3 comprises 17 residues. V shed 5 bases, J shed 6 bases, and the junction held 18 bases outside the gene matches. The germline V gene encodes CDR1 SGHVS and CDR2 FQNEAQ. The CDR3 sequence is CASSQRTRQGSGSEAFF. Here the CDR3 DNA reads TGTGCCAGCAGCCAACGGACACGACAGGGTTCGGGATCTGAAGCTTTCTTT.

The chain couples TRBV11-2 to TRBJ1-4; 7 positions match TRBD1. This CDR3 region has 15 residues. CDR1 SGHAT and CDR2 FQNNGV come from the germline V gene. V lost 4 bases to trimming and J lost 4 bases; unmatched junction nucleotides: 6. CDR3 sequence (DNA): TGTGCCAGCAGCTCCCGGGACAGTCTTAATGAAAAACTGTTTTTT. Translation gives CASSSRDSLNEKLFF. The whole variable domain, remainder taken from reference TRBV11-2 and TRBJ1-4, is EAGVAQSPRYKIIEKRQSVAFWCNPISGHATLYWYQQILGQGPKLLIQFQNNGVVDDSQLPKDRFSAERLKGVDSTLKIQPAKLEDSAVYLCASSSRDSLNEKLFFGSGTQLSVL.

The chain has TRBV7-6 and TRBJ2-5, with a weak D call TRBD1 (6 bases). Trimming removed 3 bases from V and 6 bases from J, with 8 bases in between. This CDR3 is 12 amino acids long. Germline V gene data show CDR1 as SGHVS and CDR2 as FNYEAQ. CDR3 DNA: TGTGCCAGCAGCTTCACAGGGCAGACCCAGTACTTC. It specifies CASSFTGQTQYF.

This chain links TRBV29-1 with TRBJ1-2, with TRBD1 matching 7 bases. The germline V gene has CDR1 SQVTM and CDR2 ANQGSEA. The CDR3 runs to 13 residues. V lost 7 bases and J lost 2; bases outside the gene matches: 7. DNA for the CDR3: TGCAGCGGAAAGACAGGGCAGAACTATGGCTACACCTTC. The encoded protein is CSGKTGQNYGYTF.

The J gene is TRBJ1-6, the V gene TRBV11-2; D unresolved. The V and J ends lost 5 bases and 13 bases respectively, with 9 bases between them. The CDR3 consists of 11 residues. Germline CDR1 SGHAT, CDR2 FQNNGV. The CDR3 DNA reads TGTGCCAGCAGCCTAGCCGGTCCCCTCCACTTT. Translated, it gives CASSLAGPLHF.

The chain is built from TRBV24-1 and TRBJ2-5; D perhaps matches TRBD1 (6 bases). CDR3 length: 14 residues. Germline V lookup: CDR1 KGHDR, CDR2 SFDVKD. Deletions cut 8 bases from V and 2 bases from J, with 14 bases between. For the CDR3, the DNA is TGTGCCACCAAAAGCGGACAGCCTCAAGAGACCCAGTACTTC. Its translation: CATKSGQPQETQYF.

The chain employs TRBV30 and TRBJ2-7; a possible D gene is TRBD2 (7 bases). The V end was cut by 4 bases, the J end by 1 base, with 20 bases between. Germline V gene sequence: CDR1 GTSNPN, CDR2 SVGIG (reference sequence). The CDR3 runs to 16 residues. CDR3 region: CAWIGGAGSVSYEQYF. The CDR3 coding sequence is TGTGCCTGGATAGGGGGGGCAGGGAGTGTATCCTACGAGCAGTACTTC.

The chain joins TRBV10-2 to TRBJ2-2, with D perhaps TRBD2 (6 bases). Trimming took 5 bases from V and 3 from J, leaving 10 bases between them. This CDR3 is built from 14 residues. Germline CDR1 reads WSHSY; CDR2 reads SAAADI. CDR3 amino acids: CASSWGEDTGELFF. In nucleotides, the CDR3 is TGCGCCAGCAGTTGGGGGGAGGACACCGGGGAGCTGTTTTTT.

The chain combines TRBV4-2 with TRBJ1-1, with D uncertain. Deletions cut 0 bases from V and 4 bases from J, with 6 bases between. The CDR3 is 13 amino acids. Germline V gene data show CDR1 as LGHNA and CDR2 as YNFKEQ. The CDR3 region has the DNA TGTGCCAGCAGCCAAGATCTCAGCACTGAAGCTTTCTTT. Its protein is CASSQDLSTEAFF.

The chain has TRBV6-2 or TRBV6-3 and TRBJ1-2; D is perhaps TRBD1 (5 bases). The germline CDR1 and CDR2 sequences are MNHEY and SVGEGT. The CDR3 extends over 17 amino acids. Between the trimmed V and J ends, which lost 2 bases and 3 bases, there was a span of 19 bases. The CDR3 here is CASSYLRSWTSDYGYTF. For the CDR3, the DNA is TGTGCCAGCAGTTACCTTCGTTCATGGACATCCGACTATGGCTACACCTTC.

The rearrangement links TRBV10-3 to TRBJ2-5; D not resolved. CDR3 length equals 14 residues. CDR1 is ENHRY, CDR2 SYGVKD, per germline. Trimming shortened V by 0 bases and J by 5 bases, and 10 bases separated the two germline ends. CDR3: CAISESTLQETQYF. DNA of the CDR3: TGTGCCATCAGTGAGTCGACTTTGCAGGAGACCCAGTACTTC.

This clone occurred a few times. V usage is TRBV5-4 and J usage is TRBJ2-7; tentative D call: TRBD2 (5 bases). Between the trimmed V and J ends, which lost 0 bases and 4 bases, there was a span of 11 bases. The CDR3 sequence is 14 residues long. The V gene's germline CDR1 is SGHNT and CDR2 YYREEE (reference sequence). The CDR3 here is CASSLGGLAYEQYF. As DNA, the CDR3 is TGTGCCAGCAGCTTGGGCGGGTTGGCTTACGAGCAGTACTTC.

This clone was observed a few times. The chain combines TRBV5-4 with TRBJ2-7; 8 bases are shared with TRBD1. The CDR3 is made up of 14 amino acids. Germline CDR1 reads SGHNT; CDR2 reads YYREEE (reference sequence). The ends lost 0 bases at V and 3 bases at J; junction bases unmatched: 2. CDR3 in DNA: TGTGCCAGCAGCTTGGGGACAGGGTTCTACGAGCAGTACTTC. Its translation is CASSLGTGFYEQYF.

This clone was seen once. The V gene is TRBV5-1, the J gene TRBJ2-3, with D possibly matching TRBD2 (5 bases). Germline lookup yields CDR1 SGHRS and CDR2 YFSETQ. This CDR3 has 16 residues. V dropped 7 bases and J dropped 0 bases, with 18 bases sitting between them. This CDR3 is CASLPGIDISTDTQYF. CDR3 sequence (DNA): TGCGCCAGCCTCCCGGGGATAGATATTAGCACAGATACGCAGTATTTT. The full variable domain, with the rest looked up from reference TRBV5-1 and TRBJ2-3, is KAGVTQTPRYLIKTRGQQVTLSCSPISGHRSVSWYQQTPGQGLQFLFEYFSETQRNKGNFPGRFSGRQFSNSRSEMNVSTLELGDSALYLCASLPGIDISTDTQYFGPGTRLTVL.